The rows below give T cell receptor beta chains drawn from one sample of a study of CD8 T cells in ankylosing spondylitis. TCRdb recomputed calls from the 5' RACE reads with MiXCR, one row per CDR3 protein. The sample holds around 250,000 distinct CDR3 sequences, 9.5% to 12% seen once. Input material: blood, either unsorted or a sorted T cell fraction (not recorded which). The receptors shown here come from a male donor with ankylosing spondylitis or in good health (not recorded which). Both conserved end residues are part of each CDR3. The D gene is left open where the match is weak. The size field is filled for only some rows; it gives once, few, many or a size class.

D | J | length | V | size | DNA | CDR3
NA | TRBJ1-3 | 14 | TRBV7-9 | NA | TGTGCCAGCAGCCCAGGAGCAGCTGGAAACACCATATATTTT | CASSPGAAGNTIYF
NA | TRBJ2-7 | 13 | TRBV19 | few | TGTGCCAGTAGTATAGGACCACGGCGGGAGCAGTACTTC | CASSIGPRREQYF
TRBD1 | TRBJ1-1 | 15 | TRBV4-1 | many | TGCGCCAGCAGCCATCGACAGGGGGCTATCACTGAAGCTTTCTTT | CASSHRQGAITEAFF
NA | TRBJ2-1 | 13 | TRBV15 | many | TGTGCCACCAGTATCGGTTCCTACAATGAGCAGTTCTTC | CATSIGSYNEQFF
NA | TRBJ1-4 | 16 | TRBV4-1 | many | TGCGCCAGCAGCCCAGACGACAGTTCAACTAATGAAAAACTGTTTTTT | CASSPDDSSTNEKLFF
NA | TRBJ2-3 | 14 | TRBV11-3 | NA | TGTGCCAGCAGCTTAAGCAGGGGTTCAGATACGCAGTATTTT | CASSLSRGSDTQYF
NA | TRBJ1-4 | 13 | TRBV18 | many | TGTGCCAGCTCACCGGACTACGGAGAAAAACTGTTTTTT | CASSPDYGEKLFF
NA | TRBJ2-5 | 16 | TRBV5-1 | many | TGCGCCAGCAGCTCCAGAGGCGGGGGCCTTCAAGAGACCCAGTACTTC | CASSSRGGGLQETQYF
NA | TRBJ2-1 | 14 | TRBV7-2 | few | TGTGCCAGCAGCTCGACAGTATGGGCGTTAGGGCAGTTCTTC | CASSSTVWALGQFF
NA | TRBJ2-4 | 10 | TRBV23-1 | few | TGCGCCACCCCCGTTTACATTCAGTACTTC | CATPVYIQYF
TRBD1 | TRBJ2-7 | 16 | TRBV11-2 | NA | TGTGCCAGCAGCTTCGTCACAGGGGCCTTCTCCTACGAGCAGTACTTC | CASSFVTGAFSYEQYF
TRBD1 | TRBJ2-2 | 16 | TRBV4-2 | few | TGTGCCAGCAGCAATTCAGTGGACAGGAGGACCGGGGAGCTGTTTTTT | CASSNSVDRRTGELFF
NA | TRBJ2-7 | 13 | TRBV6-5 | few | TGTGCCAGCAGTTACTCGAAGGGCGGCGAGCAGTACTTC | CASSYSKGGEQYF
TRBD2 | TRBJ2-5 | 15 | TRBV20-1 | few | TGCAGTGCTAGATTTGGGACTAGCGGCGTAGAGACCCAGTACTTC | CSARFGTSGVETQYF
NA | TRBJ1-1 | 13 | TRBV29-1 | few | TGCAGCGTGGCGAATGGGGTTGGTACTGAAGCTTTCTTT | CSVANGVGTEAFF
NA | TRBJ2-6 | 13 | TRBV12-3/TRBV12-4 | few | TGTGCCAGCAGTTATTCTGGGGCCAACGTCCTGACTTTC | CASSYSGANVLTF
NA | TRBJ1-2 | 14 | TRBV18 | NA | TGTGCCAGCTCTAATAACAGGGATAACTATGGCTACACCTTC | CASSNNRDNYGYTF
NA | TRBJ2-2 | 17 | TRBV5-1 | many | TGCGCCAGCAGCTTGGACGGCTCGAGCGATTTCACCGGGGAGCTGTTTTTT | CASSLDGSSDFTGELFF
TRBD2 | TRBJ2-2 | 16 | TRBV7-8 | many | TGTGCCAGCAGCCGAGGACTAGCGGGAGGCGCCGGGGAGCTGTTTTTT | CASSRGLAGGAGELFF
NA | TRBJ2-5 | 16 | TRBV15 | many | TGTGCCACCAGCAGAGAGAGGGCAGGGGGGTCTGAGACCCAGTACTTC | CATSRERAGGSETQYF
NA | TRBJ2-1 | 16 | TRBV7-3 | many | TGTGCCAGCAGCTTGGCCCCAGGGGCGTTGGGCAATGAGCAGTTCTTC | CASSLAPGALGNEQFF
TRBD2 | TRBJ2-1 | 16 | TRBV2 | many | TGTGCCAGCAGGACGGAGCGGGACTCGACTAGGAATGAGCAGTTCTTC | CASRTERDSTRNEQFF
NA | TRBJ2-7 | 13 | TRBV5-5 | many | TGTGCCAGCAGCTATCAGCGTTACTACGAGCAGTACTTC | CASSYQRYYEQYF
NA | TRBJ2-7 | 14 | TRBV6-1 | many | TGTGCCAGCAGTCAAGGAGGGCCAGGGTACGAGCAGTACTTC | CASSQGGPGYEQYF
NA | TRBJ2-1 | 16 | TRBV21-1 | NA | TGTGCCAGCAGCTACCCCGATAATTCGAAGGCTTTTGAGCAGTTCTTC | CASSYPDNSKAFEQFF
TRBD2 | TRBJ2-3 | 15 | TRBV20-1 | many | TGCAGTGCTTCCTTCGGAGCGGGGGGCGAGGATACGCAGTATTTT | CSASFGAGGEDTQYF
TRBD1 | TRBJ1-5 | 15 | TRBV7-6 | many | TGTGCCAGCAGCTCCTTCAGGGGGCTCAATCAGCCCCAGCATTTT | CASSSFRGLNQPQHF
NA | TRBJ2-3 | 12 | TRBV12-3/TRBV12-4 | many | TGTGCCAGCAGTTTCCCCCCGGATACGCAGTATTTT | CASSFPPDTQYF
TRBD2 | TRBJ2-1 | 14 | TRBV20-1 | many | TGCAGTGCTAGAGAACTAGCGGGTTTCGATGAGCAGTTCTTC | CSARELAGFDEQFF
TRBD2 | TRBJ2-2 | 13 | TRBV24-1 | NA | TGTGCCACCAGTGACGGGGGGACCGGGGAGCTGTTTTTT | CATSDGGTGELFF
TRBD1 | TRBJ2-2 | 17 | TRBV4-2 | many | TGTGCCAGCAGCCAAGTGCGGGACAGGGGGGGCACCGGGGAGCTGTTTTTT | CASSQVRDRGGTGELFF
NA | TRBJ2-3 | 13 | TRBV24-1 | many | TGTGCCACCAGTGACCCCTCTGCAGATACGCAGTATTTT | CATSDPSADTQYF
NA | TRBJ2-3 | 14 | TRBV27 | NA | TGTGCCAGCCGGACAGACCTAGGTGGAGATACGCAGTATTTT | CASRTDLGGDTQYF
TRBD2 | TRBJ2-2 | 14 | TRBV20-1 | few | TGCAGTGCTGAGGGCGGGAGGGGTACCGGGGAGCTGTTTTTT | CSAEGGRGTGELFF
TRBD1 | TRBJ1-4 | 14 | TRBV9 | NA | TGTGCCAGCAGCGGACAGGGGCGGAATGAAAAACTGTTTTTT | CASSGQGRNEKLFF
NA | TRBJ2-1 | 11 | TRBV7-2 | many | TGTGCCAGCAGCCCCCGGACGCCCCCGATCTTC | CASSPRTPPIF
TRBD1 | TRBJ2-3 | 15 | TRBV5-1 | many | TGCGCCAGCAGCTTAGCAGGGGGCGTAGGAGATACGCAGTATTTT | CASSLAGGVGDTQYF
NA | TRBJ2-1 | 14 | TRBV7-3 | NA | TGTGCCAGCAGCCCTGGACGGGAGTCGGATGAGCAGTTCTTC | CASSPGRESDEQFF
NA | TRBJ1-1 | 13 | TRBV19 | many | TGTGCCAGTAGTACGACCAGGAACACTGAAGCTTTCTTT | CASSTTRNTEAFF
NA | TRBJ2-1 | 14 | TRBV7-9 | few | TGTGCCAGCAGCTTAGCGATAACCTACAATGAGCAGTTCTTC | CASSLAITYNEQFF
NA | TRBJ2-5 | 11 | TRBV12-3/TRBV12-4 | many | TGTGCCAGCAGTCCCGGTGGGACCCAGTACTTC | CASSPGGTQYF
TRBD2 | TRBJ2-7 | 15 | TRBV7-8 | many | TGTGCCAGCAGCTACCCGGCTAGCCGACTAGCCGAGCAGTACTTC | CASSYPASRLAEQYF
TRBD2 | TRBJ2-2 | 16 | TRBV4-2 | many | TGTGCCAGCAGCCCTCCAGCGGGGGGCAACACCGGGGAGCTGTTTTTT | CASSPPAGGNTGELFF
TRBD1 | TRBJ2-1 | 12 | TRBV10-3 | many | TGTGCCACGACAGGGCAACACAATGAGCAGTTCTTC | CATTGQHNEQFF
NA | TRBJ2-1 | 14 | TRBV6-2/TRBV6-3 | NA | TGTGCCAGCAGTTACTCCTGGGGGGCAAATGAGCAGTTCTTC | CASSYSWGANEQFF
TRBD1 | TRBJ2-4 | 15 | TRBV6-2/TRBV6-3 | NA | TGTGCCAGCAGACAGGGGTTCCCCCTAAGAAACATTCAGTACTTC | CASRQGFPLRNIQYF
NA | TRBJ2-7 | 16 | TRBV4-1 | few | TGCGCCAGCAGCCAAGAAGCGAAGTGGGATTCCTACGAGCAGTACTTC | CASSQEAKWDSYEQYF
TRBD1 | TRBJ1-1 | 19 | TRBV7-8 | many | TGTGCCAGCAGCTTAAATACGTTGACAGGGTCTACTCGACCGGCTGAAGCTTTCTTT | CASSLNTLTGSTRPAEAFF
TRBD2 | TRBJ2-5 | 17 | TRBV5-1 | many | TGCGCCAGCAGCTTCCGGGGGGACCTTGAGTACCAAGAGACCCAGTACTTC | CASSFRGDLEYQETQYF
NA | TRBJ1-5 | 14 | TRBV15 | NA | TGTGCCACCAGCAGTATTCAGGGTTCTCAGCCCCAGCATTTT | CATSSIQGSQPQHF
NA | TRBJ2-7 | 11 | TRBV7-2 | few | TGTGCCAGTTGGGTGGGAGACGAGCAGTACTTC | CASWVGDEQYF
TRBD1 | TRBJ2-7 | 14 | TRBV15 | many | TGTGCCACCAGCTCGGACAGGGCGGCCTACGAGCAGTACTTC | CATSSDRAAYEQYF
TRBD1 | TRBJ2-7 | 12 | TRBV29-1 | few | TGCAGCGTCGGGACAGGGGGCGGCGAGCAGTACTTC | CSVGTGGGEQYF